The rows below give T cell receptor beta chains drawn from one sample of a study of Ad26.COV2.S vaccination and SARS-CoV-2 variants. Libraries were prepared by immunoSEQ multiplex PCR; TCRdb keeps only in-frame clonotypes and omits some of them. The repertoire includes hundreds of thousands of clones, about 83% of them detected once, and approximately 7.8% sits in the top ten. The sequences come from peripheral blood, collected in a trial of Ad26.COV2.S vaccine versus placebo. The receptor set was obtained from a person aged 18-65 years who received the Ad26.COV2.S COVID-19 vaccine or a placebo. Each CDR3 is given with its conserved first and last residue. A D gene is named only where the DNA matches it firmly. Clone size is stated in some rows and not others, as once, few, many or a class when expanded.

j_call: TRBJ1-2; d_call: .; cdr3_length: 12; v_call: TRBV19; clone_size: .; cdr3_aa: CASSIGRSGYTF; cdr3_nt: TGTGCCAGTAGTATAGGTAGGAGTGGCTACACCTTC
j_call: TRBJ1-2; d_call: .; cdr3_length: 14; v_call: TRBV6-1; clone_size: few; cdr3_aa: CASSDQDTMDGYTF; cdr3_nt: TGTGCCAGCAGTGATCAGGACACGATGGATGGCTACACCTTC
j_call: TRBJ1-5; d_call: TRBD1; cdr3_length: 15; v_call: TRBV6-5; clone_size: once; cdr3_aa: CASSYSGTGDQPQHF; cdr3_nt: TGTGCCAGCAGTTACTCCGGGACAGGGGATCAGCCCCAGCATTTT
j_call: TRBJ2-5; d_call: TRBD2; cdr3_length: 15; v_call: TRBV5-1; clone_size: .; cdr3_aa: CASSPGNSGEETQYF; cdr3_nt: TGCGCCAGCAGCCCCGGGAATAGCGGGGAAGAGACCCAGTACTTC
j_call: TRBJ1-5; d_call: .; cdr3_length: 12; v_call: TRBV19; clone_size: .; cdr3_aa: CASKDVRTAQHF; cdr3_nt: TGTGCCAGTAAAGACGTCCGGACAGCCCAGCATTTT
j_call: TRBJ2-7; d_call: TRBD1; cdr3_length: 13; v_call: TRBV12-3/TRBV12-4; clone_size: .; cdr3_aa: CASGDRGSYEQYF; cdr3_nt: TGTGCCAGCGGGGACAGGGGCTCCTACGAGCAGTACTTC
j_call: TRBJ2-3; d_call: .; cdr3_length: 15; v_call: TRBV4-3; clone_size: .; cdr3_aa: CASSQVSGSTDTQYF; cdr3_nt: TGCGCCAGCAGCCAAGTATCGGGGAGCACAGATACGCAGTATTTT
j_call: TRBJ2-1; d_call: TRBD2; cdr3_length: 18; v_call: TRBV15; clone_size: .; cdr3_aa: CATSRGGALAGARNEQFF; cdr3_nt: TGTGCCACCAGCAGAGGAGGGGCTCTAGCGGGAGCTCGTAATGAGCAGTTCTTC
j_call: TRBJ2-5; d_call: TRBD2; cdr3_length: 14; v_call: TRBV7-7; clone_size: .; cdr3_aa: CASSFSGRAETQYF; cdr3_nt: TGTGCCAGCAGCTTCAGCGGGAGGGCCGAGACCCAGTACTTC
j_call: TRBJ2-5; d_call: TRBD1; cdr3_length: 15; v_call: TRBV5-1; clone_size: .; cdr3_aa: CASSLSWTGEETQYF; cdr3_nt: TGCGCCAGCAGCCTCTCCTGGACAGGGGAAGAGACCCAGTACTTC
j_call: TRBJ2-7; d_call: TRBD2; cdr3_length: 15; v_call: TRBV3-1/TRBV3-2; clone_size: .; cdr3_aa: CASSSRTSGRYEQYF; cdr3_nt: TGTGCCAGCAGCTCACGGACTAGCGGCCGCTACGAGCAGTACTTC
j_call: TRBJ1-2; d_call: .; cdr3_length: 14; v_call: TRBV6-5; clone_size: .; cdr3_aa: CASRAPVGAYGYTF; cdr3_nt: TGTGCCAGCAGAGCCCCAGTAGGGGCCTATGGCTACACCTTC
j_call: TRBJ2-7; d_call: TRBD1; cdr3_length: 15; v_call: TRBV4-3; clone_size: .; cdr3_aa: CASSLHGQGTYEQYF; cdr3_nt: TGCGCCAGCAGCCTTCATGGACAGGGGACCTACGAGCAGTACTTC
j_call: TRBJ2-1; d_call: TRBD1; cdr3_length: 18; v_call: TRBV27; clone_size: .; cdr3_aa: CASSLDHRDRETYNEQFF; cdr3_nt: TGTGCCAGCAGTTTAGATCACCGGGACAGAGAAACCTACAATGAGCAGTTCTTC
j_call: TRBJ2-7; d_call: TRBD2; cdr3_length: 16; v_call: TRBV4-2; clone_size: .; cdr3_aa: CASSQELAGGFYEQYF; cdr3_nt: TGTGCCAGCAGCCAAGAGTTAGCGGGGGGCTTTTACGAGCAGTACTTC
j_call: TRBJ1-1; d_call: .; cdr3_length: 12; v_call: TRBV6-5; clone_size: .; cdr3_aa: CASSYSTSEAFF; cdr3_nt: TGTGCCAGCAGTTACTCGACATCTGAAGCTTTCTTT
j_call: TRBJ2-7; d_call: .; cdr3_length: 12; v_call: TRBV29-1; clone_size: .; cdr3_aa: CSVGASAYEQYF; cdr3_nt: TGCAGCGTTGGAGCTAGCGCCTACGAGCAGTACTTC
j_call: TRBJ2-7; d_call: .; cdr3_length: 11; v_call: TRBV2; clone_size: .; cdr3_aa: CASSPTYEQYF; cdr3_nt: TGTGCCAGCAGTCCGACCTACGAGCAGTACTTC
j_call: TRBJ2-7; d_call: .; cdr3_length: 18; v_call: TRBV27; clone_size: .; cdr3_aa: CASSNRILFSGGADEQYF; cdr3_nt: TGTGCCAGCAGTAACCGCATCTTGTTTTCAGGGGGGGCGGACGAGCAGTACTTC
j_call: TRBJ2-2; d_call: TRBD1; cdr3_length: 15; v_call: TRBV6-1; clone_size: .; cdr3_aa: CASSEVGQYTGELFF; cdr3_nt: TGTGCCAGCAGTGAAGTGGGACAGTACACCGGGGAGCTGTTTTTT
j_call: TRBJ1-4; d_call: TRBD1; cdr3_length: 14; v_call: TRBV30; clone_size: few; cdr3_aa: CAWSPGTGAEKLFF; cdr3_nt: TGTGCCTGGAGCCCCGGGACAGGGGCGGAAAAACTGTTTTTT
j_call: TRBJ2-7; d_call: TRBD2; cdr3_length: 16; v_call: TRBV7-6; clone_size: .; cdr3_aa: CASSLGAGGTPYEQYF; cdr3_nt: TGTGCCAGCAGCTTAGGGGCGGGGGGGACGCCCTACGAGCAGTACTTC
j_call: TRBJ2-7; d_call: TRBD1; cdr3_length: 14; v_call: TRBV4-3; clone_size: .; cdr3_aa: CASSNRDSSYEQYF; cdr3_nt: TGCGCCAGCAGCAACCGGGACAGCTCCTACGAGCAGTACTTC